Listed below are T cell receptor beta chains from one sample, sequenced in a study of T cells after yellow fever vaccination. One entry per CDR3 protein results from TCRdb running MiXCR on the 5' RACE reads. This sample has about 360,000 distinct CDR3 sequences, with 6.2% found just once. The input for sequencing was PBMCs, taken 5 days after the yellow fever booster vaccination. These receptor sequences come from a man aged 30-40 years who received the YFV17D yellow fever vaccine. The conserved cysteine and the conserved F or W are not part of the CDR3 here. Fields, in order: CDR3 protein, J gene, V gene, D gene. A D gene is named only where the DNA matches it firmly.

SASKGGLSTDTQY	TRBJ2-3	TRBV20-1	NA
SAWTAYGYT	TRBJ1-2	TRBV20-1	NA
AIMGTGENIQY	TRBJ2-4	TRBV6-6	TRBD1
SATMTWLPHNEQF	TRBJ2-1	TRBV20-1	NA
ASRGSVNTGELF	TRBJ2-2	TRBV19	NA
ASSFESYNSPLH	TRBJ1-6	TRBV5-5	NA
ASSTGTSGTDTQY	TRBJ2-3	TRBV9	TRBD2
ASSLLGDNSPLH	TRBJ1-6	TRBV11-2	NA
ASFNPTLGSYEQY	TRBJ2-7	TRBV6-2/TRBV6-3	NA
ASTRSLGQGSNQPQH	TRBJ1-5	TRBV19	TRBD1
ASSWASGGPVEQY	TRBJ2-7	TRBV7-2	TRBD2
ASSPSVGGELF	TRBJ2-2	TRBV12-3/TRBV12-4	NA
ASSSGPAKNIQY	TRBJ2-4	TRBV12-3/TRBV12-4	NA
SVRDGANVLT	TRBJ2-6	TRBV29-1	NA
ASSPRAETSGPDTQY	TRBJ2-3	TRBV4-3	NA